Listed below are T cell receptor beta chains from one sample, sequenced in a study of cytomegalovirus exposure and HLA in healthy donors. The table came from immunoSEQ multiplex PCR; TCRdb's copy has only in-frame clones and leaves some out. Of approximately 200,000 clones listed, roughly 81% are singletons. Specimen: PBMCs. Receptor source: a woman between 25 and 40 years old in good health and CMV-seronegative. Both conserved end residues are trimmed from each CDR3. D genes are given only for firm matches.

TRBD1	TRBV6-5	ASSPGQSNTGELF
TRBD1	TRBV6-1	ASRPGGSYQPQH
.	TRBV2	ASSGRLAFQETQY
.	TRBV7-3	ASSLDRNSYEQY
TRBD1	TRBV15	ATSRVGTGNTEAF
.	TRBV19	ASSPEGASGNTIY
TRBD1	TRBV19	ASSHDRVGNQPQH
.	TRBV5-7	ASSHTNEQY
.	TRBV7-8	ASSSRGAEAF
TRBD1	TRBV6-6	ASSGDRDGETQY
.	TRBV25-1	ASSEVQLRGNEQF
TRBD1	TRBV4-2	ASSQATGNRGNTIY
TRBD1	TRBV27	ATGQGFNEKLF
TRBD2	TRBV27	ASSLRSGGGRHEQY
TRBD2	TRBV7-2	ASSSRVAGGPETQY
TRBD2	TRBV29-1	SADSGIGPAGELF
.	TRBV5-5	ASSSRDTGYNEQF
.	TRBV7-7	ASSPDRNQPQH
.	TRBV4-1	ASRQATGRRTEAF
.	TRBV6-1	ASRGGGSSYNEQF
.	TRBV4-1	ASSQDSAGYGYT
.	TRBV15	ATSRDLGVGAF
.	TRBV6-1	ASSDYGYT
TRBD2	TRBV6-4	ASSSGTSGGAEEQF
TRBD1	TRBV7-6	ASRSGTGSTWESYNSPLH
TRBD1	TRBV19	ASSSDRDQPQH
TRBD2	TRBV7-9	ASSPAAGEGYNEQF
TRBD1	TRBV25-1	ASSVNTGANYGYT